A selection of T cell receptor beta chains follows, all from one sample in a study of T cell changes during pregnancy in multiple sclerosis. Generated by immunoSEQ multiplex PCR, the TCRdb table keeps only in-frame clones and is missing some. The table includes 75,000 to 80,000 clones, roughly 93% detected once. Sequenced material: peripheral blood, taken in the second trimester of pregnancy. The receptors stem from a female donor in good health, enrolled as a control in a pregnancy study. CDR3s include the opening cysteine and the closing phenylalanine or tryptophan. The D gene is left open where the match is weak. The size of a clone is reported for some rows only, either as once, few or many, or as a class for expanded clones.

J: TRBJ2-3
D: -
V: TRBV5-6
size: -
DNA: TGTGCCAGCAGCTTTATTCCGGGACAGCGGGTGGATACGCAGTATTTT
CDR3: CASSFIPGQRVDTQYF

J: TRBJ1-2
D: -
V: TRBV11-2
size: few
DNA: TGTGCCAGCAGCTTAGACAGTCACAGGAACTATGGCTACACCTTC
CDR3: CASSLDSHRNYGYTF

J: TRBJ2-1
D: TRBD2
V: TRBV2
size: -
DNA: TGTGCCAGCAGTGGGGACTACGGGAATGAGCAGTTCTTC
CDR3: CASSGDYGNEQFF

J: TRBJ1-2
D: TRBD1
V: TRBV9
size: once
DNA: TGTGCCAGCAGCGTAGCCAGTACCGGGACAGGGGACTATGGCTACACCTTC
CDR3: CASSVASTGTGDYGYTF

J: TRBJ2-7
D: -
V: TRBV11-2
size: -
DNA: TGTGCCAGCAGCTTGTACTCAGGGGAGGGGGTCTACGAGCAGTACTTC
CDR3: CASSLYSGEGVYEQYF

J: TRBJ2-7
D: TRBD1
V: TRBV5-5
size: -
DNA: TGTGCCAGCAGCGCTACCGGGACAGGGGGCACCTACGAGCAGTACTTC
CDR3: CASSATGTGGTYEQYF

J: TRBJ1-1
D: -
V: TRBV11-1
size: -
DNA: TGTGCCAGCAGCTTAGACCAGGGGAGCACTGAAGCTTTCTTT
CDR3: CASSLDQGSTEAFF

J: TRBJ2-5
D: TRBD1
V: TRBV7-2
size: -
DNA: TGTGCCAGCAGCACCCCGGGACAGGTGCGAGGGACCCAGTACTTC
CDR3: CASSTPGQVRGTQYF

J: TRBJ1-5
D: TRBD1
V: TRBV9
size: -
DNA: TGTGCCAGCAGCCCCGAGGGGGCAGATAGCAATCAGCCCCAGCATTTT
CDR3: CASSPEGADSNQPQHF

J: TRBJ1-3
D: TRBD1
V: TRBV7-9
size: -
DNA: TGTGCCAGCGGACAGGCGTCTGGAAACACCATATATTTT
CDR3: CASGQASGNTIYF

J: TRBJ1-2
D: TRBD1
V: TRBV4-3
size: -
DNA: TGCGCCAGCAGCCAAGATTTCATTGCAGGGGGCTATGGCTACACCTTC
CDR3: CASSQDFIAGGYGYTF

J: TRBJ2-1
D: TRBD2
V: TRBV29-1
size: -
DNA: TGCAGCGCAGGTCATACCCTGACTAGCGGCAATGAGCAGTTCTTC
CDR3: CSAGHTLTSGNEQFF

J: TRBJ2-2
D: TRBD2
V: TRBV4-3
size: -
DNA: TGCGCCAGCAGCCAAGATATTACGGTGGGACTAGCATACACCGGGGAGCTGTTTTTT
CDR3: CASSQDITVGLAYTGELFF

J: TRBJ1-3
D: TRBD1
V: TRBV4-2
size: -
DNA: TGTGCCAGCAGCTACGGACAGGGAACGGGAAACACCATATATTTT
CDR3: CASSYGQGTGNTIYF

J: TRBJ2-1
D: TRBD1
V: TRBV4-1
size: -
DNA: TGCGCCAGCAGTCGCGCCTCCGGGACAGGGACAAATGAGCAGTTCTTC
CDR3: CASSRASGTGTNEQFF

J: TRBJ2-7
D: TRBD1
V: TRBV6-5
size: -
DNA: TGTGCCAGCAGTTACTACGTGGGCACAGGGGCCTACGAGCAGTACTTC
CDR3: CASSYYVGTGAYEQYF

J: TRBJ2-3
D: -
V: TRBV4-3
size: -
DNA: TGCGCCAGCAGCCACAGGGCCTCCTCGGCAGATACGCAGTATTTT
CDR3: CASSHRASSADTQYF

J: TRBJ1-1
D: TRBD1
V: TRBV5-4
size: once
DNA: TGTGCCAGCAGCCCCCCGGGACAGGTCATGTGGACTGAAGCTTTCTTT
CDR3: CASSPPGQVMWTEAFF

J: TRBJ2-1
D: -
V: TRBV6-1
size: -
DNA: TGTGCCAGCAGTGGTCCCCGACAGAGGGGGAATGAGCAGTTCTTC
CDR3: CASSGPRQRGNEQFF

J: TRBJ2-2
D: TRBD1
V: TRBV7-8
size: -
DNA: TGTGCCAGCAGCTCGACGACAGGGCTGGCCGGGGAGCTGTTTTTT
CDR3: CASSSTTGLAGELFF

J: TRBJ2-3
D: -
V: TRBV15
size: -
DNA: TGTGCCACCAGGCAGAGCACAGATACGCAGTATTTT
CDR3: CATRQSTDTQYF

J: TRBJ1-4
D: TRBD1
V: TRBV6-5
size: -
DNA: TGTGCCAGCTCCGTGGACAGGAACTTTGAAAAACTGTTTTTT
CDR3: CASSVDRNFEKLFF

J: TRBJ1-2
D: TRBD1
V: TRBV30
size: -
DNA: TGTGCCTGGACCGACAGGGGAAACTATGGCTACACCTTC
CDR3: CAWTDRGNYGYTF

J: TRBJ1-6
D: -
V: TRBV27
size: -
DNA: TGTGCCAGCAGTCACCCCGTTGGACAGATTAATTCACCCCTCCACTTT
CDR3: CASSHPVGQINSPLHF

J: TRBJ2-7
D: TRBD2
V: TRBV9
size: -
DNA: TGTGCCAGCAGCGTAGGGACTAGCGCTTACTACGAGCAGTACTTC
CDR3: CASSVGTSAYYEQYF

J: TRBJ1-4
D: -
V: TRBV6-6
size: -
DNA: TGTGCCAGCAGTTATGGGGCAGTGGCCCAGAATGAAAAACTGTTTTTT
CDR3: CASSYGAVAQNEKLFF

J: TRBJ2-3
D: -
V: TRBV11-2
size: -
DNA: TGTGCCAGCAGCCCCTACAGGTTCCGCACAGATACGCAGTATTTT
CDR3: CASSPYRFRTDTQYF

J: TRBJ2-2
D: -
V: TRBV9
size: -
DNA: TGTGCCAGCAGCGTAGTCCAGGTCACCGGGGAGCTGTTTTTT
CDR3: CASSVVQVTGELFF

J: TRBJ1-5
D: TRBD1
V: TRBV4-1
size: -
DNA: TGCGCCAGCAGCCAAGTTGGGGGGACAGGGAATCAGCCCCAGCATTTT
CDR3: CASSQVGGTGNQPQHF

J: TRBJ1-2
D: TRBD1
V: TRBV14
size: -
DNA: TGTGCCAGCAGCCAAGTGGGACAGGGCTATGGCTACACCTTC
CDR3: CASSQVGQGYGYTF

J: TRBJ2-2
D: TRBD1
V: TRBV5-1
size: -
DNA: TGCGCCAGCAGCTTGGCCGAGGGGGCGCTCACCGGGGAGCTGTTTTTT
CDR3: CASSLAEGALTGELFF

J: TRBJ2-5
D: TRBD2
V: TRBV9
size: once
DNA: TGTGCCAGCAGCCCAGGACTAGCTGGGGAGACCCAGTACTTC
CDR3: CASSPGLAGETQYF

J: TRBJ2-1
D: -
V: TRBV4-1
size: -
DNA: TGCGCCAGCAGCCAGTTTTTTACTTACAATGAGCAGTTCTTC
CDR3: CASSQFFTYNEQFF

J: TRBJ1-1
D: TRBD1
V: TRBV12-5
size: -
DNA: TGTGCTAGTGGCGAAGACAGGGTCGCTAACACTGAAGCTTTCTTT
CDR3: CASGEDRVANTEAFF

J: TRBJ1-1
D: -
V: TRBV7-2
size: -
DNA: TGTGCCAGCAGCTTAGACAGGGAGACTGAAGCTTTCTTT
CDR3: CASSLDRETEAFF

J: TRBJ2-6
D: -
V: TRBV10-3
size: -
DNA: TGTGCCATCAGGGACAGAGATAGCTCTGGGGCCAACGTCCTGACTTTC
CDR3: CAIRDRDSSGANVLTF

J: TRBJ1-4
D: -
V: TRBV5-1
size: -
DNA: TGCGCCAGCAGCCCGGGCGGGCCAACTAATGAAAAACTGTTTTTT
CDR3: CASSPGGPTNEKLFF

J: TRBJ2-5
D: -
V: TRBV9
size: -
DNA: TGTGCCAGCAGCGTAGATGACAGGACCCAAGAGACCCAGTACTTC
CDR3: CASSVDDRTQETQYF

J: TRBJ1-2
D: TRBD1
V: TRBV6-1
size: -
DNA: TGTGCCAGCACTATACAGGGGCCAAACTATGGCTACACCTTC
CDR3: CASTIQGPNYGYTF

J: TRBJ2-7
D: TRBD2
V: TRBV2
size: -
DNA: TGTGCCAGCAGTGTACTAGCGGGGGGGAGGCTTTCCGAGCAGTACTTC
CDR3: CASSVLAGGRLSEQYF

J: TRBJ1-5
D: TRBD1
V: TRBV5-6
size: -
DNA: TGTGCCAGCAGCTTGGGGACAGGGGTTTTCAATCAGCCCCAGCATTTT
CDR3: CASSLGTGVFNQPQHF

J: TRBJ1-6
D: TRBD1
V: TRBV6-5
size: -
DNA: TGTGCCAGCAGCCTAAACCGACAGGGCGATTCACCCCTCCACTTT
CDR3: CASSLNRQGDSPLHF